The 32 T cell receptor beta chains presented below share a single source sample, sequenced in a study. Treg sorting used a CD4+CD25+CD127-/low gate. MiXCR was run by TCRdb on the 5' RACE reads, yielding one entry per CDR3 protein. Of approximately 40,000 distinct CDR3 sequences in the sample, 22% are singletons; the top ten hold approximately 4%. The sequencing sample was made of Tregs sorted from blood. Receptors were obtained from a female donor with breast cancer.

This clonotype showed up many times. The chain has TRBV9 and TRBJ2-3; no firm D call. The CDR3 covers 14 residues. Trimming took 2 bases from V and 2 from J, leaving 9 bases between them. Germline CDR1 reads SGDLS; CDR2 reads YYNGEE. CDR3: CASSVETPTDTQYF. The CDR3 DNA reads TGTGCCAGCAGCGTGGAGACTCCCACAGATACGCAGTATTTT.

This clonotype was detected only once. A much larger clone is a single base away; this may be a read error. The V call is TRBV20-1, the J call TRBJ1-1; D perhaps matches TRBD1 (5 bases). The CDR3 consists of 14 residues. CDR1 is DFQATT and CDR2 is SNEGSKA in the germline V gene (reference sequence). In DNA form, the CDR3 reads TGCAGTGCTGGAGATCGGAGGGGACACACTGAAGCTTTCTTT. Translated: CSAGDRRGHTEAFF.

At least ten counts were recorded for this clonotype. The chain uses TRBV7-3 and TRBJ1-1; perhaps TRBD1 as D (5 bases). This CDR3 has 13 residues. Trimming stripped 2 bases from V and 2 bases from J, with 6 bases between. Germline-derived CDR1 and CDR2 are SGHTA and FQGTGA. The CDR3 DNA sequence: TGTGCCAGCAGCTTACAGGGAAACACTGAAGCTTTCTTT. As protein: CASSLQGNTEAFF. Filled out from reference TRBV7-3 and TRBJ1-1, the complete variable domain reads GAGVSQTPSNKVTEKGKYVELRCDPISGHTALYWYRQSLGQGPEFLIYFQGTGAADDSGLPNDRFFAVRPEGSVSTLKIQRTERGDSAVYLCASSLQGNTEAFFGQGTRLTVV.

Concerning this clonotype: A much larger clone differs by one base, so this may be a read error. The V and J genes are TRBV6-6 and TRBJ2-1; D remains unclear. The CDR3 has 12 residues. Germline V lookup: CDR1 MNHNY, CDR2 SVGAGI (reference sequence). The V end was cut by 0 bases, the J end by 9 bases, with 6 bases between. The CDR3 nucleotides read TGTGCCAGCAGTTACTCGGCCAGTGAGCAGTTCTTC. It specifies CASSYSASEQFF.

To note about this clonotype: A much larger clone is a single base away; this may be a read error. The chain employs TRBV5-1 and TRBJ2-2, with D unclear. The CDR3 is 15 amino acids. CDR1 and CDR2 from the germline V gene are SGHRS and YFSETQ. This chain's CDR3 is CAGREDPNFTRELFF. DNA of the CDR3: TGCGCCGGCCGTGAGGACCCCAACTTCACCCGGGAGCTGTTTTTT.

The sample holds a few counts of this clonotype. This chain joins TRBV7-6 and TRBJ2-5; the D is unclear. Germline V gene lookup returns CDR1 SGHVS and CDR2 FNYEAQ. The CDR3 totals 14 residues. V dropped 2 bases and J dropped 5 bases, with 12 bases sitting between them. CDR3 in DNA: TGTGCCAGCAGCTTAAGGCCCCTGGGGGAGACCCAGTACTTC. Translation gives CASSLRPLGETQYF.

This clonotype turned up a few times. V gene TRBV7-9 combines with J gene TRBJ2-5; 8 nucleotides agree with TRBD1. The V gene's germline CDR1 is SEHNR and CDR2 FQNEAQ (reference sequence). Trimming cost V 6 bases and J 4 bases; bases outside gene matches: 7. The CDR3 runs to 14 residues. CDR3 in amino acids: CASSFGQGGETQYF. The CDR3 DNA reads as TGTGCCAGCAGTTTCGGACAGGGAGGAGAGACCCAGTACTTC.

This clonotype was picked up a small number of times. V gene TRBV27 combines with J gene TRBJ2-7; D assignment may be TRBD1 or TRBD2 (5 bases each). CDR1 is MNHEY, CDR2 SMNVEV, per germline (reference sequence). The CDR3 is 14 amino acids. Trimming stripped 3 bases from V and 1 base from J, with 10 bases between. CDR3 nucleotide sequence: TGTGCCAGCAGTTTGGTAGAGGGGTCCTACGAGCAGTACTTC. It yields the protein CASSLVEGSYEQYF.

The rearrangement links TRBV11-2 to TRBJ1-2; D unresolved. Trimming cost V 5 bases and J 8 bases, with 9 bases left between them. The CDR3 length is 11 residues. Germline V gene data show CDR1 as SGHAT and CDR2 as FQNNGV. This CDR3 is CASSAMQGYTF. The CDR3 DNA reads TGTGCCAGCAGCGCTATGCAAGGCTACACCTTC.

There are many counts of this clonotype. The genes are TRBV4-1 and TRBJ2-5, with 7 bases matching TRBD2. From germline, CDR1 is MGHRA and CDR2 YSYEKL. Trimming took 1 base from V and 3 from J; bases not matched to a gene: 2. This CDR3 has 14 amino acids. The CDR3, as DNA: TGCGCCAGCAGCCAAGGGGCGGGGGAAGAGACCCAGTACTTC. Its translation: CASSQGAGEETQYF.

This clonotype was picked up a small number of times. The V gene is TRBV28, the J gene TRBJ2-2; TRBD2 matches at 9 bases. The CDR3 loop spans 15 amino acids. V was clipped by 3 bases and J by 3 bases; unmatched bases: 2. Germline CDR1 reads MDHEN; CDR2 reads SYDVKM. In nucleotides, the CDR3 is TGTGCCAGCAGTTTGACTAGCGGTGACACCGGGGAGCTGTTTTTT. This gives the protein CASSLTSGDTGELFF.

A note on this clonotype: The junction departs from germline at one end; a sequencing error may be responsible. This chain connects TRBV27 to TRBJ2-3; 7 bases line up with TRBD1. Germline-derived CDR1 and CDR2 are MNHEY and SMNVEV (reference sequence). This CDR3 comprises 15 residues. The CDR3 spells CASIMGQWDTDSQYF. CDR3 DNA: TGTGCCAGCATTATGGGACAGTGGGACACAGATTCGCAGTATTTT.

J is TRBJ2-3 and V is TRBV7-2, with 8 bases matching TRBD2. CDR3 length equals 16 residues. Germline V CDR1 and CDR2: SGHTA, FQGNSA. V lost 4 bases, J lost 4 bases, and 10 bases stayed unmatched. The CDR3: CASSSIEMTSADTQYF. CDR3 DNA: TGTGCCAGCAGCTCAATTGAGATGACTAGCGCAGATACGCAGTATTTT.

This clonotype has a count of ten or more. The rearrangement joins TRBV7-6 to TRBJ2-3, with D maybe TRBD2 (5 bases). The CDR3 has 14 residues. Trimming removed 4 bases at V and 2 bases at J, with 10 bases between. Germline lookup yields CDR1 SGHVS and CDR2 FNYEAQ. The CDR3 DNA is TGTGCCAGCAGCTCAGGACTGGACACAGATACGCAGTATTTT. Translating gives CASSSGLDTDTQYF.

The rearrangement links TRBV5-1 to TRBJ2-5; D is unclear. This CDR3 region has 13 residues. V dropped 0 bases and J dropped 1 base, with 4 bases sitting between them. CDR1 SGHRS and CDR2 YFSETQ come from the germline V gene. The CDR3 is CASSLVSQETQYF. The CDR3 DNA sequence: TGCGCCAGCAGCTTGGTTTCCCAAGAGACCCAGTACTTC.

CDR3 protein: CASSEDSLDQPQHF. The CDR3 coding sequence is TGTGCCAGCAGTGAAGACAGCTTGGATCAGCCCCAGCATTTT. The chain uses TRBV25-1 and TRBJ1-5, with a weak D call TRBD1 (5 bases). The CDR3 is made up of 14 amino acids. Trimming pared 2 bases from V and 5 bases from J, leaving 10 bases between. From germline, CDR1 is MGHDK and CDR2 SYGVNS.

This clonotype was detected a few times. The V call is TRBV5-6, the J call TRBJ2-7; the D gene is possibly TRBD2 (6 bases). The V and J ends lost 0 bases and 3 bases respectively, with 10 bases between them. The germline gives CDR1 SGHDT, CDR2 YYEEEE. This CDR3 contains 14 residues. CDR3 protein: CASSLGGDFYEQYF. CDR3 coding DNA: TGTGCCAGCAGCTTGGGGGGGGATTTCTACGAGCAGTACTTC.

The chain recombines TRBV6-2 or TRBV6-3 with TRBJ1-1; TRBD1 matches 8 bases. The CDR3 has 15 residues. Germline lookup yields CDR1 MNHEY and CDR2 SVGEGT. V was clipped by 8 bases and J by 6 bases; unmatched bases: 14. This CDR3 is CASLNRGARKSEAFF. The CDR3 DNA reads as TGTGCCAGCCTTAACAGGGGGGCAAGAAAATCTGAAGCTTTCTTT.

This clonotype was observed a few times. CDR3 bases: TGTGCCAGCAGACGTACTAGCGGAGGGCCTTGGGGCACCGGGGAGCTGTTTTTT. It is translated as CASRRTSGGPWGTGELFF. The rearrangement uses TRBV7-9 and TRBJ2-2, with 8 nucleotides matching TRBD2. This CDR3 has 18 residues. V lost 6 bases, J lost 4 bases, and 16 bases stayed unmatched. Germline CDR1 reads SEHNR; CDR2 reads FQNEAQ (reference sequence). Full variable domain (remainder filled in from reference TRBV7-9 and TRBJ2-2): DTGVSQNPRHKITKRGQNVTFRCDPISEHNRLYWYRQTLGQGPEFLTYFQNEAQLEKSRLLSDRFSAERPKGSFSTLEIQRTEQGDSAMYLCASRRTSGGPWGTGELFFGEGSRLTVL.

As concerns this clonotype: This may arise from a read error, as a much more abundant clone is one base away. Since the CDR3 does not end with the conserved phenylalanine or tryptophan, this likely comes from a read error. This chain joins TRBV4-1 and TRBJ2-5, with unresolved D. The CDR3 extends over 15 amino acids. Germline CDR1 and CDR2: MGHRA and YSYEKL. V was clipped by 4 bases and J by 2 bases, with 14 bases between them. CDR3 protein: CASSPTQRRQETQYC. The DNA of the CDR3 is TGCGCCAGCAGCCCAACCCAGCGCAGGCAAGAGACCCAGTACTGC.

This clonotype showed up many times. The chain employs TRBV10-2 and TRBJ2-7, with TRBD2 identical over 11 bases. The junction had 4 bases not matched to a gene; V was cut back by 4 bases and J by 2 bases. Germline V gene lookup returns CDR1 WSHSY and CDR2 SAAADI. The CDR3 loop spans 15 amino acids. This chain's CDR3 is CASSGTSGWAYEQYF. The CDR3 DNA reads TGCGCCAGCAGTGGGACTAGCGGGTGGGCCTACGAGCAGTACTTC.

This clonotype was found a few times. The chain joins TRBV18 to TRBJ2-1, with 9 bases aligning to TRBD2. The CDR3 totals 14 residues. V shed 3 bases, J shed 5 bases, and the junction held 2 bases outside the gene matches. Germline lookup yields CDR1 KGHSH and CDR2 LQKENI. The CDR3 sequence is CASSPRLADNEQFF. The CDR3 region has the DNA TGTGCCAGCTCACCCAGACTAGCGGACAATGAGCAGTTCTTC.

This clonotype was detected a few times. The rearrangement joins TRBV9 to TRBJ2-1; 10 positions agree with TRBD2. The CDR3 runs to 16 residues. The J segment lost 3 bases and the V segment lost 3 bases, leaving 6 bases of the junction unmatched. Looked up from germline, CDR1 is SGDLS and CDR2 is YYNGEE. The CDR3 region has the DNA TGTGCCAGCAGCGCCCCTAGCGGGAGTAGCTACAATGAGCAGTTCTTC. This encodes CASSAPSGSSYNEQFF. Based on the CDR3 plus reference TRBV9 and TRBJ2-1, the full variable domain is DSGVTQTPKHLITATGQRVTLRCSPRSGDLSVYWYQQSLDQGLQFLIQYYNGEERAKGNILERFSAQQFPDLHSELNLSSLELGDSALYFCASSAPSGSSYNEQFFGPGTRLTVL.

This clonotype was observed a few times. The chain is built from TRBV27 and TRBJ2-7; 10 bases line up with TRBD1. After removal of 2 bases from V and 3 bases from J, the junction contained 4 bases not matched to a gene. The CDR3 extends over 15 amino acids. The germline CDR1 and CDR2 sequences are MNHEY and SMNVEV (reference sequence). The CDR3, as DNA: TGTGCCAGCAGTTTAGGGACAGGGGCGTTCTACGAGCAGTACTTC. As protein: CASSLGTGAFYEQYF.

V and J are TRBV4-2 and TRBJ2-7; D is undetermined. V was shortened by 1 base and J by 0 bases, with 10 bases between the two germline ends. Germline CDR1 LGHNA, CDR2 YNFKEQ. CDR3 length equals 15 residues. Here the CDR3 DNA reads TGTGCCAGCAGCCAAGTAGGTGCCCACTCCTACGAGCAGTACTTC. Its protein product is CASSQVGAHSYEQYF.

This chain connects TRBV7-2 to TRBJ1-2; 10 nucleotides match TRBD1. CDR1 is SGHTA, CDR2 FQGNSA, per germline. With 5 bases clipped from V and 5 bases from J, the junction kept 8 bases outside the gene matches. This CDR3 has 15 residues. In DNA form, the CDR3 reads TGTGCCAGCAGCCCCACTTCGGGACAGGGGTATGGCTACACCTTC. It is translated as CASSPTSGQGYGYTF.

This clonotype showed up just a few times. The genes are TRBV4-1 and TRBJ2-7; D may be TRBD2 (6 bases). CDR3 length equals 20 residues. The germline CDR1 and CDR2 sequences are MGHRA and YSYEKL. V dropped 3 bases and J dropped 3 bases, with 30 bases sitting between them. CDR3 amino acids: CASSHTRDPRRGPNNYEQYF. DNA of the CDR3: TGCGCCAGCAGCCACACCCGGGACCCACGGAGGGGACCAAACAACTACGAGCAGTACTTC.

Turning to this clonotype: This may stem from a read error, because a much larger clone lies one nucleotide away. As DNA, the CDR3 is TGTGCCAGCAGCGCTGACAGGACAGATACGCAGTATTTT. Its translation is CASSADRTDTQYF. The V gene is TRBV5-6, the J gene TRBJ2-3; weak D call: TRBD1 (6 bases). Germline V CDR1 and CDR2: SGHDT, YYEEEE. Deletions cut 4 bases from V and 3 bases from J, with 9 bases between. The CDR3 has 13 amino acids.

This chain joins TRBV5-1 and TRBJ2-7, with D hard to call. CDR1 SGHRS and CDR2 YFSETQ come from the germline V gene. This CDR3 contains 14 residues. The V and J ends lost 0 bases and 3 bases respectively, with 10 bases between them. The CDR3: CASSLDPGNYEQYF. CDR3 sequence (DNA): TGCGCCAGCAGCTTGGATCCAGGCAACTACGAGCAGTACTTC.

This clonotype was seen more than once but under ten times. The CDR3: CASSLVDRFSNQPQHF. The CDR3, as DNA: TGCGCCAGCAGCTTGGTTGACAGATTTAGCAATCAGCCCCAGCATTTT. This chain links TRBV5-1 with TRBJ1-5; D is perhaps TRBD1 (5 bases). Germline V lookup: CDR1 SGHRS, CDR2 YFSETQ. V lost 0 bases to trimming and J lost 0 bases, with 10 bases between them. This CDR3 contains 16 residues.

The gene calls are TRBV5-1 and TRBJ2-1; 10 bases line up with TRBD2. The CDR3 totals 18 residues. Per germline, CDR1 SGHRS and CDR2 YFSETQ. Losses at the gene ends were 4 bases for V and 1 base for J; bases not matched to a gene: 11. The CDR3 DNA follows: TGCGCCAGCAGCCCTATAGGGACTAGCGAGACATCCTACAATGAGCAGTTCTTC. Residues: CASSPIGTSETSYNEQFF.

This clonotype was seen a handful of times. The rearrangement links TRBV7-2 to TRBJ2-1; no clear D gene. The CDR3 runs to 13 residues. Trimming cost V 0 bases and J 12 bases, with 12 bases left between them. Per germline, CDR1 SGHTA and CDR2 FQGNSA. CDR3 residues: CASSLAFQDPQFF. In DNA, the CDR3 is TGTGCCAGCAGCTTAGCTTTTCAGGACCCGCAGTTCTTC.